This TCR beta chain stems from a study of cytomegalovirus exposure and HLA in healthy donors. Findings and caveats of the study: The investigators catalogued some 160 TCR beta chains as cytomegalovirus-associated.

The donors were in the approximately 120-subject validation cohort; that cohort was separate from the approximately 730-subject first cohort. J gave up 7 bases and V 6 bases, and 5 bases lay outside the gene matches. The CDR3 loop spans 13 amino acids. CDR1 and CDR2 from the germline V gene are MNHEY and SVGAGI. TCRdb keeps only in-frame clones here, not all; method: immunoSEQ multiplex PCR. The profile covers some 170,000 clones, with approximately 86% appearing a single time and approximately 2.6% taken by the ten largest. Comment on this clone: Its antigen is still unknown.

The chain couples TRBV6-5 to TRBJ2-2; 7 positions agree with TRBD1. The receptor's source is a man aged 18-30 years in good health and CMV-seropositive. Material for sequencing was PBMCs. The CDR3 loop reads CASRTGYGGELFF. CDR3 in DNA: TGTGCCAGCAGGACAGGGTACGGCGGGGAGCTGTTTTTT.